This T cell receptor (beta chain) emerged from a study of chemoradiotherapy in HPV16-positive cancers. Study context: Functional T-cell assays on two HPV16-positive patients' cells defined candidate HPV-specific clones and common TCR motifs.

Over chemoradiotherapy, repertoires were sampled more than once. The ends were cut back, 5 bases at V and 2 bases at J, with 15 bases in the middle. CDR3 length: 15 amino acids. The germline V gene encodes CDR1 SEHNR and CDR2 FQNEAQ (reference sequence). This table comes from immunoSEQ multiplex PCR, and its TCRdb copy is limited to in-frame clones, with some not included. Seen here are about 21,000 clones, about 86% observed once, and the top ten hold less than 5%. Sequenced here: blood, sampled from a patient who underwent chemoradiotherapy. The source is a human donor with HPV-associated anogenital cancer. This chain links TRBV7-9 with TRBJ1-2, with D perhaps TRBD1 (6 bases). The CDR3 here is CASSTAGTLNYGYTF. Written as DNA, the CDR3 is TGTGCCAGCAGCACCGCCGGGACATTGAACTATGGCTACACCTTC. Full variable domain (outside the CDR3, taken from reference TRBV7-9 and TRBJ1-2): DTGVSQNPRHKITKRGQNVTFRCDPISEHNRLYWYRQTLGQGPEFLTYFQNEAQLEKSRLLSDRFSAERPKGSFSTLEIQRTEQGDSAMYLCASSTAGTLNYGYTFGSGTRLTVV.